The clone carrying this TCR beta chain was observed many times. The source of the sample is a study of T cells in Graves' hyperthyroidism and ophthalmopathy. Clinical symptoms, serum thyroxine and TRAb, thyroid ultrasound and orbital computed tomography together formed the diagnostic basis. Amplified TCR beta CDR3 regions derived from RNA transcripts. The TCR CDR3 was amplified in a first-round RT-PCR using the HTBI primer set. MiXCR, run by TCRdb on the multiplex PCR reads, gives a single entry per CDR3 protein. The table records over 250,000 distinct CDR3 sequences, 12% to 15% of them present only once. V shed 1 base and J shed 2 bases, with 12 bases lying between them. The CDR3 contains 15 residues. Germline values: CDR1 MNHEY, CDR2 SMNVEV (reference sequence).

Specimen: blood. The V gene is TRBV27, the J gene TRBJ2-7; tentatively, D is TRBD2 (6 bases). The TCR comes from a woman aged 40 to 55 with Graves' ophthalmopathy. CDR3 in amino acids: CASSLFGSGAYEQYF. The CDR3, as DNA: TGTGCCAGCAGTTTATTCGGTAGCGGAGCCTACGAGCAGTACTTC.